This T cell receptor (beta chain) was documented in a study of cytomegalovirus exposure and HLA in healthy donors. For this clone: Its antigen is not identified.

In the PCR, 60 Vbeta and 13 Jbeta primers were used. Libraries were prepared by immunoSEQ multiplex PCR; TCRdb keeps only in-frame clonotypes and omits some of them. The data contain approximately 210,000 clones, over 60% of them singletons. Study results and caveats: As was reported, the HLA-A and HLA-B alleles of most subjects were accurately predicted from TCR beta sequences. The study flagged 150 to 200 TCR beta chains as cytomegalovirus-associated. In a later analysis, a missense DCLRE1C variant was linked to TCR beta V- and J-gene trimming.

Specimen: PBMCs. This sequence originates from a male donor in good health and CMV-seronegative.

CDR3 bases: TGTGCCAGTACCCGGAGAGGGGGCCGGAGCTACACCTTC. Protein: CASTRRGGRSYTF. This chain connects TRBV19 to TRBJ1-2; 7 bases agree with TRBD1. V shed 7 bases and J 9 bases; nucleotides not matched to a gene: 11. From germline, CDR1 is LNHDA and CDR2 SQIVND (reference sequence). This CDR3 has 13 residues.